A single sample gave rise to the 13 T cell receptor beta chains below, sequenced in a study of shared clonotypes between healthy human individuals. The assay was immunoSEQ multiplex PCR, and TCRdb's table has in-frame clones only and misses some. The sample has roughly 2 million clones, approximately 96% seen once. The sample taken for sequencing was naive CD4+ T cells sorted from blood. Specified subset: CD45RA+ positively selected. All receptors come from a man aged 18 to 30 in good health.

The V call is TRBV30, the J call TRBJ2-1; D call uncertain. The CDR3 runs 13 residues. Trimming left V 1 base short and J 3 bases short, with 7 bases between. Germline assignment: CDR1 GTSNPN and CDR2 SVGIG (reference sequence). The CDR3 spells CAWSAAIYNEQFF. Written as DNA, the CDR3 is TGTGCCTGGAGTGCGGCTATCTACAATGAGCAGTTCTTC.

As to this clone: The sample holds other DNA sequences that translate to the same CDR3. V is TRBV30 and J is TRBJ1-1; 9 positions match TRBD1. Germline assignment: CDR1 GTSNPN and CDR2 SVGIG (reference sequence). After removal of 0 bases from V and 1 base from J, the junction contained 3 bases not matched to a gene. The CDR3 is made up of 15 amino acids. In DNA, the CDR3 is TGTGCCTGGAGTGTACTGGGACAGGGGAACACTGAAGCTTTCTTT. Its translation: CAWSVLGQGNTEAFF.

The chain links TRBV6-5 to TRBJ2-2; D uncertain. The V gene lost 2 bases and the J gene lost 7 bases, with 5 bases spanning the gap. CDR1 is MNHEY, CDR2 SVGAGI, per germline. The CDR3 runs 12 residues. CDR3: CASSYRYGELFF. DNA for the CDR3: TGTGCCAGCAGTTACCGGTACGGGGAGCTGTTTTTT.

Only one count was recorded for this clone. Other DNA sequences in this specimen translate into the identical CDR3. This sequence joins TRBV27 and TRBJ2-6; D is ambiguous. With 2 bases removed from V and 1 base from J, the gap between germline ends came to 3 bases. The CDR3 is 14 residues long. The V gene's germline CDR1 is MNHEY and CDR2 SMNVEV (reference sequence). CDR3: CASSLLSGANVLTF. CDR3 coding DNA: TGTGCCAGCAGTTTACTTTCTGGGGCCAACGTCCTGACTTTC.

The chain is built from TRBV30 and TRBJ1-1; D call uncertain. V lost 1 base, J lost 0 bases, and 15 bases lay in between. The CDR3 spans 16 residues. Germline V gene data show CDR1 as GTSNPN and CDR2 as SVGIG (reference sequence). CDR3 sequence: CAWSEYQYYMNTEAFF. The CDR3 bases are TGTGCCTGGAGTGAATATCAGTATTACATGAACACTGAAGCTTTCTTT.

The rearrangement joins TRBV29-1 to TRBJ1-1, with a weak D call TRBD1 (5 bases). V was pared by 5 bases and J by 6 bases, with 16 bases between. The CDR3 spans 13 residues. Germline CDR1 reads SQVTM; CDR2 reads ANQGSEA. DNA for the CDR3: TGCAGCGTTTCCAGGGAGGGGATCCCTGAAGCTTTCTTT. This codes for CSVSREGIPEAFF.

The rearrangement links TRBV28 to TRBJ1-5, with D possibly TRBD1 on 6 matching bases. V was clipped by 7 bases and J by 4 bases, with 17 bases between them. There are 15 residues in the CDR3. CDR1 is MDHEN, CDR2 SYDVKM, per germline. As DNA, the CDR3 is TGTGCCAGCACCCCGCCCGGGACAACGAATCAGCCCCAGCATTTT. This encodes CASTPPGTTNQPQHF.

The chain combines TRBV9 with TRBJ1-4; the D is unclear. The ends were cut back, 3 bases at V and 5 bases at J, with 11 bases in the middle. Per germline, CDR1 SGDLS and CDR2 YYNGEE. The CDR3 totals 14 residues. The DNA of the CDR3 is TGTGCCAGCAGCGCCGCCCACACCAATGAAAAACTGTTTTTT. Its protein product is CASSAAHTNEKLFF.

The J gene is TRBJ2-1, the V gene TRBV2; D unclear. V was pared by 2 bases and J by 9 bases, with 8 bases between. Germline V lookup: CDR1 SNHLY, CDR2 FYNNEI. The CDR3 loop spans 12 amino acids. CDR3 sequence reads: CASSEWLVEQFF. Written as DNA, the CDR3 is TGTGCCAGCAGTGAATGGTTAGTTGAGCAGTTCTTC.

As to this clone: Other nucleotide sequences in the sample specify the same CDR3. The CDR3 here is CASRPTGNTEAFF. CDR3 in DNA: TGTGCCAGCAGACCTACAGGGAACACTGAAGCTTTCTTT. The genes are TRBV6-6 and TRBJ1-1, with D perhaps matching TRBD1 (5 bases). This CDR3 is built from 13 residues. Trimming cost V 6 bases and J 1 base, with 9 bases left between them. Germline V lookup: CDR1 MNHNY, CDR2 SVGAGI (reference sequence).

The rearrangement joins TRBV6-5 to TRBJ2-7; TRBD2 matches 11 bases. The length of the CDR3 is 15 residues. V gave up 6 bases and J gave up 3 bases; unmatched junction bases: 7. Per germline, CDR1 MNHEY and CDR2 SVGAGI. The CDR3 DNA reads TGTGCCAGCAGCCTATCCGGGACTAGCGGCTACGAGCAGTACTTC. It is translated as CASSLSGTSGYEQYF.

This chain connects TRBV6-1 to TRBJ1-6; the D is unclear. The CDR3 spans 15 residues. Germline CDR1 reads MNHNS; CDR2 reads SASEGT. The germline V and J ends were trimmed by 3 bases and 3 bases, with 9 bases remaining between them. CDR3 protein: CASSDSANYNSPLHF. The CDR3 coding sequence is TGTGCCAGCAGTGACAGTGCGAACTATAATTCACCCCTCCACTTT.

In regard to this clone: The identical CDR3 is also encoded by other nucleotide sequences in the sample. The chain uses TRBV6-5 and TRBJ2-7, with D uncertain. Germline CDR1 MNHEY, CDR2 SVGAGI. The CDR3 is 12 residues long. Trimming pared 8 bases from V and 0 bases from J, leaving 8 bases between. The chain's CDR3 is CASSSDSYEQYF. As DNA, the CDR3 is TGTGCCAGCTCGAGTGACTCCTACGAGCAGTACTTC.